Listed here are 28 T cell receptor beta chains from one sample, sequenced in a study of shared clonotypes between healthy human individuals. Repertoires were generated with immunoSEQ multiplex PCR, while TCRdb's copy carries only in-frame clones and drops some. The sample carries 2 million or so clones, roughly 94% recorded once. The sample comprised naive CD4+ T cells sorted from blood. The subset here: CD45RA+ positively selected. These receptors all stem from a man in his late teens or twenties in good health.

This rearrangement joins TRBV7-3 to TRBJ1-6; D not resolved. Germline V gene sequence: CDR1 SGHTA, CDR2 FQGTGA. Trimming cost V 3 bases and J 4 bases, with 7 bases left between them. CDR3 length equals 14 residues. The CDR3 spells CASSLTRYNSPLHF. The CDR3 DNA sequence: TGTGCCAGCAGCTTGACGCGGTATAATTCACCCCTCCACTTT.

The CDR3 DNA sequence: TGTGCCAGCAGTGACTCCATGGGGCCCCAGCATTTT. Encoded protein: CASSDSMGPQHF. V is TRBV2 and J is TRBJ1-5, with D unresolved. V lost 3 bases, J lost 9 bases, and 9 bases lay in between. The CDR3 runs 12 residues. In germline, CDR1 is SNHLY, CDR2 FYNNEI.

This chain connects TRBV19 to TRBJ2-3; no clear D gene. In germline, CDR1 is LNHDA, CDR2 SQIVND (reference sequence). The CDR3 is 13 amino acids. Trimming left V 4 bases short and J 5 bases short, with 10 bases between. DNA for the CDR3: TGTGCCAGTAGTACCACCCAGAAAGATACGCAGTATTTT. Amino acids: CASSTTQKDTQYF.

This clone has just one count. This chain connects TRBV4-3 to TRBJ1-2; 9 bases match TRBD1. From germline, CDR1 is LGHNA and CDR2 YSLEER. This CDR3 contains 14 residues. Losses at the gene ends were 8 bases for V and 1 base for J; bases not matched to a gene: 5. For the CDR3, the DNA is TGCGCCAGCGGGGGGGACAGGGTTAACTATGGCTACACCTTC. This gives the protein CASGGDRVNYGYTF.

V and J are TRBV6-5 and TRBJ1-1; tentative D call: TRBD1 (5 bases). CDR1 is MNHEY, CDR2 SVGAGI, per germline. Trimming left V 6 bases short and J 10 bases short, with 12 bases between. The CDR3 length is 11 residues. CDR3 in amino acids: CASSRDLGAFF. CDR3 coding DNA: TGTGCCAGCAGCCGGGACCTAGGAGCTTTCTTT.

This chain connects TRBV7-2 to TRBJ1-3, with D possibly being TRBD1 (5 bases). CDR3 length: 14 amino acids. The V end lost 2 bases, the J end lost 4 bases, and 9 bases lay between the germline ends. CDR1 and CDR2 (germline): SGHTA, FQGNSA. CDR3 nucleotides: TGTGCCAGCAGCTTAAGTCCAGGGGGAAACACCATATATTTT. Translating it yields CASSLSPGGNTIYF.

The genes are TRBV2 and TRBJ2-3; tentative D call: TRBD1 (6 bases). The germline V and J ends were trimmed by 6 bases and 0 bases, with 19 bases remaining between them. CDR3 length: 17 residues. CDR1 is SNHLY and CDR2 is FYNNEI in the germline V gene. This CDR3 reads CASRRRRTDLSTDTQYF. CDR3 sequence (DNA): TGTGCCAGCAGAAGGCGCAGGACAGACCTAAGCACAGATACGCAGTATTTT. Full variable domain (remainder filled in from reference TRBV2 and TRBJ2-3): EPEVTQTPSHQVTQMGQEVILRCVPISNHLYFYWYRQILGQKVEFLVSFYNNEISEKSEIFDDQFSVERPDGSNFTLKIRSTKLEDSAMYFCASRRRRTDLSTDTQYFGPGTRLTVL.

The genes are TRBV15 and TRBJ1-4; the match to TRBD1 covers 7 bases. Germline V CDR1 and CDR2: LNHNV, YYDKDF (reference sequence). V lost 1 base and J lost 6; bases outside the gene matches: 14. The CDR3 loop spans 18 amino acids. CDR3 residues: CATSRGLNLRDSYEKLFF. The CDR3 DNA is TGTGCCACCAGCAGAGGCCTAAATCTCCGGGACAGTTATGAAAAACTGTTTTTT.

The chain recombines TRBV30 with TRBJ2-2; perhaps TRBD2 as D (5 bases). The germline CDR1 and CDR2 sequences are GTSNPN and SVGIG (reference sequence). Trimming pared 2 bases from V and 6 bases from J, leaving 16 bases between. The CDR3 length is 15 residues. The CDR3 is CAWSTGKVDPGELFF. The CDR3 DNA follows: TGTGCCTGGAGTACGGGGAAAGTGGACCCCGGGGAGCTGTTTTTT.

The chain couples TRBV2 to TRBJ2-7, with TRBD1 matching 10 bases. Trimming cost V 6 bases and J 0 bases; bases outside gene matches: 5. This CDR3 spans 15 amino acids. Germline CDR1 reads SNHLY; CDR2 reads FYNNEI. CDR3 DNA sequence: TGTGCCAGCAGCCTGACAGGGGGCGTCTCCTACGAGCAGTACTTC. Translation: CASSLTGGVSYEQYF.

The CDR3 nucleotides read TGTGCCAGCAGTCAGGGTTCGACAGATACGCAGTATTTT. This codes for CASSQGSTDTQYF. The chain is built from TRBV7-9 and TRBJ2-3, with a tentative D call TRBD1 (5 bases). CDR3 length equals 13 residues. Germline loops: CDR1 SEHNR, CDR2 FQNEAQ (reference sequence). The V and J ends lost 6 bases and 3 bases respectively, with 10 bases between them.

The chain has TRBV7-2 and TRBJ2-7; D not resolved. CDR3 length: 14 amino acids. Trimming removed 2 bases from V and 2 bases from J, with 10 bases in between. Germline loops: CDR1 SGHTA, CDR2 FQGNSA. CDR3 region: CASSLYYPPYEQYF. The CDR3 nucleotides read TGTGCCAGCAGCTTATACTACCCACCCTACGAGCAGTACTTC.

This clone was seen only once. CDR3 sequence: CASSVDGGRGVEQFF. The CDR3 DNA reads as TGTGCCAGCAGCGTAGACGGCGGGAGAGGGGTTGAGCAGTTCTTC. The J gene is TRBJ2-1, the V gene TRBV9; 7 nucleotides align to TRBD2. There are 15 residues in the CDR3. The V segment lost 0 bases and the J segment 9 bases; nucleotides outside the gene matches: 9. The germline gives CDR1 SGDLS, CDR2 YYNGEE.

The chain joins TRBV2 to TRBJ1-5; the D is unclear. This CDR3 spans 15 amino acids. The germline V and J ends were trimmed by 0 bases and 2 bases, with 8 bases remaining between them. In germline, CDR1 is SNHLY, CDR2 FYNNEI. CDR3 protein: CASSEAGFGNQPQHF. CDR3 coding DNA: TGTGCCAGCAGTGAAGCTGGTTTTGGCAATCAGCCCCAGCATTTT. Filled out from reference TRBV2 and TRBJ1-5, the complete variable domain reads EPEVTQTPSHQVTQMGQEVILRCVPISNHLYFYWYRQILGQKVEFLVSFYNNEISEKSEIFDDQFSVERPDGSNFTLKIRSTKLEDSAMYFCASSEAGFGNQPQHFGDGTRLSIL.

This rearrangement joins TRBV5-1 to TRBJ2-1; 9 positions match TRBD2. After removal of 4 bases from V and 8 bases from J, the junction contained 4 bases not matched to a gene. Germline assignment: CDR1 SGHRS and CDR2 YFSETQ. This CDR3 region has 13 residues. The CDR3: CASSGTSRDEQFF. In nucleotides, the CDR3 is TGCGCCAGCAGCGGGACTAGCCGCGATGAGCAGTTCTTC. Variable domain in full (rest from reference TRBV5-1 and TRBJ2-1): KAGVTQTPRYLIKTRGQQVTLSCSPISGHRSVSWYQQTPGQGLQFLFEYFSETQRNKGNFPGRFSGRQFSNSRSEMNVSTLELGDSALYLCASSGTSRDEQFFGPGTRLTVL.

This chain connects TRBV6-1 to TRBJ1-5, with D hard to call. V was shortened by 4 bases and J by 4 bases, with 14 bases between the two germline ends. Germline CDR1 reads MNHNS; CDR2 reads SASEGT. The CDR3 is 15 amino acids. This CDR3 is CASSGGRVLNQPQHF. The DNA for the CDR3 is TGTGCCAGCAGTGGAGGGAGAGTCCTAAATCAGCCCCAGCATTTT.

The CDR3 protein is CASSPSLTGMNTEAFF. Written as DNA, the CDR3 is TGTGCCAGCAGTCCCTCACTGACAGGGATGAACACTGAAGCTTTCTTT. The V call is TRBV27, the J call TRBJ1-1, with 7 bases identical to TRBD1. Germline CDR1 reads MNHEY; CDR2 reads SMNVEV (reference sequence). Trimming cost V 5 bases and J 0 bases; bases outside gene matches: 9. The CDR3 runs 16 residues.

The rearrangement joins TRBV10-3 to TRBJ2-1, with 14 nucleotides matching TRBD2. This CDR3 is built from 14 residues. V dropped 6 bases and J dropped 10; count of bases not matched to a gene: 5. Per germline, CDR1 ENHRY and CDR2 SYGVKD. CDR3 region: CAIRLGTSGSEQFF. Written as DNA, the CDR3 is TGTGCCATCAGACTCGGGACTAGCGGGAGCGAGCAGTTCTTC.

This clone was detected once. The V gene is TRBV5-1, the J gene TRBJ2-5; D is unresolved. Germline lookup yields CDR1 SGHRS and CDR2 YFSETQ. V shed 0 bases and J shed 5 bases, with 11 bases lying between them. This CDR3 has 14 residues. This CDR3 is CASSLGAIGETQYF. For the CDR3, the DNA is TGCGCCAGCAGCTTGGGGGCTATCGGCGAGACCCAGTACTTC. Full variable domain (rest looked up from reference TRBV5-1 and TRBJ2-5): KAGVTQTPRYLIKTRGQQVTLSCSPISGHRSVSWYQQTPGQGLQFLFEYFSETQRNKGNFPGRFSGRQFSNSRSEMNVSTLELGDSALYLCASSLGAIGETQYFGPGTRLLVL.

V gene TRBV30 combines with J gene TRBJ2-5; D not certain. V lost 0 bases to trimming and J lost 1 base, with 6 bases between them. The CDR3 totals 13 residues. Per germline, CDR1 GTSNPN and CDR2 SVGIG (reference sequence). CDR3 nucleotides: TGTGCCTGGAGTGTAGACCTCCAAGAGACCCAGTACTTC. This gives the protein CAWSVDLQETQYF.

The V and J genes are TRBV7-2 and TRBJ2-1; 7 positions match TRBD1. Germline loops: CDR1 SGHTA, CDR2 FQGNSA. With V trimmed by 2 bases and J by 9 bases, 10 bases remained unmatched. This CDR3 has 15 residues. The CDR3 nucleotides read TGTGCCAGCAGCTTAAGTAGGGGGCGGGTTGGTGAGCAGTTCTTC. Its protein product is CASSLSRGRVGEQFF. Drawing the rest from reference TRBV7-2 and TRBJ2-1, the complete variable domain is GAGVSQSPSNKVTEKGKDVELRCDPISGHTALYWYRQSLGQGLEFLIYFQGNSAPDKSGLPSDRFSAERTGGSVSTLTIQRTQQEDSAVYLCASSLSRGRVGEQFFGPGTRLTVL.

The chain joins TRBV2 to TRBJ2-7; D might be TRBD2 (5 bases). The V end lost 4 bases, the J end lost 5 bases, and 15 bases lay between the germline ends. Germline V gives CDR1 SNHLY, CDR2 FYNNEI. The CDR3 spans 14 residues. The CDR3 coding sequence is TGTGCCAGCAGTGCGTCCGGGCCGCGGGACGAGCAGTACTTC. Amino acids: CASSASGPRDEQYF.

The chain links TRBV30 to TRBJ1-5, with D maybe TRBD1 (6 bases). V was shortened by 5 bases and J by 2 bases, with 16 bases between the two germline ends. Germline-derived CDR1 and CDR2 are GTSNPN and SVGIG (reference sequence). The CDR3 spans 15 residues. The CDR3 sequence: CAWDTGLGGNQPQHF. Here the CDR3 DNA reads TGTGCCTGGGATACAGGGCTGGGGGGCAATCAGCCCCAGCATTTT.

This rearrangement joins TRBV5-1 to TRBJ2-3, with D maybe TRBD2 (6 bases). This CDR3 region has 14 residues. V was cut by 5 bases and J by 1 base, with 11 bases left in between. Germline CDR1 reads SGHRS; CDR2 reads YFSETQ. In DNA, the CDR3 is TGCGCCAGCAGTTCGCAGCGGGGCACAGATACGCAGTATTTT. Its protein is CASSSQRGTDTQYF.

This chain joins TRBV6-5 and TRBJ1-1; D remains unclear. The CDR3 has 13 residues. Per the germline V gene, CDR1 is MNHEY and CDR2 is SVGAGI. V shed 7 bases and J shed 7 bases, with 16 bases lying between them. The CDR3 coding sequence is TGTGCCAGCATCCAATCGGTCGGACTTGAAGCTTTCTTT. Translating gives CASIQSVGLEAFF.

The chain couples TRBV7-2 to TRBJ2-1; 11 nucleotides agree with TRBD2. The CDR3 length is 15 residues. V was pared by 6 bases and J by 6 bases, with 7 bases of the junction left unmatched. Germline CDR1 is SGHTA and CDR2 is FQGNSA. The DNA of the CDR3 is TGTGCCAGCAGGGCCGGTCTAGCGGGAGGCAATGAGCAGTTCTTC. Translation gives CASRAGLAGGNEQFF.

The gene calls are TRBV4-1 and TRBJ1-4; D is uncertain. Trimming took 6 bases from V and 1 from J, leaving 12 bases between them. The CDR3 spans 15 residues. Germline V gene lookup returns CDR1 MGHRA and CDR2 YSYEKL. CDR3 nucleotides: TGCGCCAGCAGACCTACAGCAGTAACTAATGAAAAACTGTTTTTT. Encoded protein: CASRPTAVTNEKLFF.

This chain connects TRBV27 to TRBJ2-7; weak D call: TRBD1 (5 bases). There are 14 residues in the CDR3. V shed 4 bases and J shed 2 bases, with 12 bases lying between them. Germline-derived CDR1 and CDR2 are MNHEY and SMNVEV (reference sequence). The CDR3 sequence is CASSSSTATYEQYF. CDR3 nucleotide sequence: TGTGCCAGCAGTTCCTCGACAGCTACCTACGAGCAGTACTTC.